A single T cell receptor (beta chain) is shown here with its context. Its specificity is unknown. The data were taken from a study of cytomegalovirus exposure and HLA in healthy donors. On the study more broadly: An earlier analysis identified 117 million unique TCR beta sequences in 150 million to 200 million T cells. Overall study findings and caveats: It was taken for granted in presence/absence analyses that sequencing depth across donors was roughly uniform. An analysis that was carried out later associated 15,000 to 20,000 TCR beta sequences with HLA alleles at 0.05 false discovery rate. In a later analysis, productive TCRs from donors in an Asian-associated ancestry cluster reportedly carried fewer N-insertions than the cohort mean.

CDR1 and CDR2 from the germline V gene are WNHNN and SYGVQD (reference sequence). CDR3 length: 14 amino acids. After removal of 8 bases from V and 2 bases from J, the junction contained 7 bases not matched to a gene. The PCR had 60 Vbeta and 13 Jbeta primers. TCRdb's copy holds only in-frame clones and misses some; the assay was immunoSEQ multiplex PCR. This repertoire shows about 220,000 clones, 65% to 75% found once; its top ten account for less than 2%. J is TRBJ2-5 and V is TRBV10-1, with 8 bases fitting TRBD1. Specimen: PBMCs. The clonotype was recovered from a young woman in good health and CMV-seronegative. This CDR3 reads CASSRDRRQETQYF. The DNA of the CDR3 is TGCGCCAGCTCCCGGGACAGGAGGCAAGAGACCCAGTACTTC.